This passage covers 11 T cell receptor beta chains from one sample sequenced in a study of molecular identifiers for immune sequencing clone quantification. Using its own MiXCR run on the PCR reads, TCRdb lists one record per CDR3 protein. The repertoire has under 600,000 distinct CDR3 sequences, about a fifth of them found once; the top ten carry 0.65% to 0.95%. The sequencing sample was made of naive CD8+ T cells from blood, with Jurkat cell RNA spiked in. Subset: FACS-sorted CD8+CD4-CCR7+CD45RA+ naive T cells. These receptors were obtained from a human donor in good health. Some libraries in this study had Jurkat cell RNA spiked in.

The J gene is TRBJ1-1, the V gene TRBV27; 10 nucleotides align to TRBD1. Per germline, CDR1 MNHEY and CDR2 SMNVEV (reference sequence). The junction had 4 bases not matched to a gene; V was cut back by 6 bases and J by 3 bases. The CDR3 covers 14 residues. The CDR3 region is CASREGQGDTEAFF. In DNA, the CDR3 is TGTGCCAGCAGAGAAGGACAGGGGGACACTGAAGCTTTCTTT.

This clonotype showed up many times. V usage is TRBV12-3 or TRBV12-4 and J usage is TRBJ2-5; TRBD1 matches 7 bases. This CDR3 contains 14 residues. Trimming cost V 5 bases and J 5 bases; bases outside gene matches: 8. The CDR3 DNA sequence: TGTGCCAGCAGTCAACAGGGGCAGAGGGAGACCCAGTACTTC. It encodes CASSQQGQRETQYF.

This clonotype has a count of ten or more. The chain recombines TRBV20-1 with TRBJ1-2, with 10 bases fitting TRBD1. Germline CDR1 reads DFQATT; CDR2 reads SNEGSKA (reference sequence). V lost 3 bases and J lost 4; bases outside the gene matches: 5. The CDR3 consists of 14 residues. As DNA, the CDR3 is TGCAGTGCTAGGCCGGACAGGGGGACCTATGGCTACACCTTC. Translation: CSARPDRGTYGYTF.

Ten or more counts support this clonotype. J is TRBJ1-1 and V is TRBV27; perhaps TRBD1 as D (6 bases). The germline V and J ends were trimmed by 1 base and 5 bases, with 11 bases remaining between them. Per the germline V gene, CDR1 is MNHEY and CDR2 is SMNVEV (reference sequence). This CDR3 has 14 residues. This chain's CDR3 is CASSLLQGRTEAFF. The CDR3 nucleotides are TGTGCCAGCAGTTTATTACAGGGACGGACTGAAGCTTTCTTT.

This sequence joins TRBV5-1 and TRBJ2-1; the match to TRBD2 covers 10 bases. The germline CDR1 and CDR2 sequences are SGHRS and YFSETQ. The CDR3 has 15 amino acids. The V segment lost 1 base and the J segment 8 bases; nucleotides outside the gene matches: 6. In DNA, the CDR3 is TGCGCCAGCAGCTTGAGCGGGGGGGGGCTTTATGAGCAGTTCTTC. Encoded protein: CASSLSGGGLYEQFF.

At least ten counts were recorded for this clonotype. V gene TRBV20-1 combines with J gene TRBJ1-5; possible D gene TRBD1, 6 bases. CDR3 size: 15 residues. CDR1 is DFQATT, CDR2 SNEGSKA, per germline (reference sequence). V gave up 6 bases and J gave up 0 bases, with 15 bases separating them. The CDR3 bases are TGCAGTGCGTACCCCCGGGGACATAGCAATCAGCCCCAGCATTTT. It yields the protein CSAYPRGHSNQPQHF.

This clonotype was found a few times. The chain joins TRBV4-1 to TRBJ1-1; D unclear. V gave up 0 bases and J gave up 0 bases, with 14 bases separating them. CDR1 is MGHRA and CDR2 is YSYEKL in the germline V gene. The CDR3 is 17 amino acids. The CDR3 coding sequence is TGCGCCAGCAGCCAAGATTGGGCAGATGCTATGAACACTGAAGCTTTCTTT. It yields the protein CASSQDWADAMNTEAFF.

This clonotype was picked up many times. V is TRBV19 and J is TRBJ2-7, with unresolved D. The CDR3 consists of 15 residues. The V and J ends lost 5 bases and 0 bases respectively, with 14 bases between them. CDR1 is LNHDA, CDR2 SQIVND, per germline (reference sequence). The CDR3 DNA sequence: TGTGCCAGTAGTCCCCCGGGCAGGAGCTCCTACGAGCAGTACTTC. This sequence encodes CASSPPGRSSYEQYF.

This clonotype was counted only a few times. V usage is TRBV11-2 and J usage is TRBJ2-7; D is unclear. V lost 0 bases to trimming and J lost 0 bases, with 9 bases between them. Looked up from germline, CDR1 is SGHAT and CDR2 is FQNNGV. This CDR3 has 15 amino acids. DNA for the CDR3: TGTGCCAGCAGCTTAGACCGGACGATCTCCTACGAGCAGTACTTC. Translating gives CASSLDRTISYEQYF.

This chain links TRBV4-1 with TRBJ2-2, with D perhaps TRBD1 (5 bases). The CDR3 has 14 residues. With 2 bases removed from V and 6 bases from J, the gap between germline ends came to 10 bases. Germline CDR1 reads MGHRA; CDR2 reads YSYEKL. CDR3 DNA: TGCGCCAGCAGCCAAATTCAGGGTGCCGGGGAGCTGTTTTTT. As protein: CASSQIQGAGELFF.

The table lists this clonotype with many counts. The CDR3 here is CASSRAGFFEEAFF. CDR3 in DNA: TGTGCCAGCAGCCGGGCAGGGTTTTTTGAGGAAGCTTTCTTT. The chain employs TRBV6-2 or TRBV6-3 and TRBJ1-1; tentatively, D is TRBD1 (5 bases). CDR1 is MNHEY, CDR2 SVGEGT, per germline. CDR3 length: 14 residues. V dropped 6 bases and J dropped 8 bases, with 19 bases sitting between them.